Each of the 14 T cell receptor beta chains below was sequenced from the same sample in a study of blood T cell repertoires in COVID-19. Sequencing used immunoSEQ multiplex PCR; TCRdb keeps in-frame clones, though not all of them. The sample holds fewer than 300,000 clones, 83% seen once. Sequenced input: peripheral blood. The receptors were gathered from a woman between 45 and 65 years old who had recovered from COVID-19.

This clone was detected a few times. The chain's CDR3 is CSVGEGWNQPQHF. The CDR3 DNA reads as TGCAGCGTTGGTGAGGGCTGGAATCAGCCCCAGCATTTT. The V and J genes are TRBV29-1 and TRBJ1-5; D call uncertain. Germline lookup yields CDR1 SQVTM and CDR2 ANQGSEA. The CDR3 extends over 13 amino acids. Trimming stripped 4 bases from V and 4 bases from J, with 11 bases between.

This chain connects TRBV24-1 to TRBJ1-2; D gene unclear. The CDR3 extends over 12 amino acids. Per germline, CDR1 KGHDR and CDR2 SFDVKD. V was cut by 3 bases and J by 8 bases, with 9 bases left in between. The CDR3 DNA is TGTGCCACCAGTGATGAGGGATCCGGCTACACCTTC. Its protein product is CATSDEGSGYTF.

A few counts support this clone. The chain uses TRBV4-3 and TRBJ2-1, with TRBD2 identical over 7 bases. The CDR3 is made up of 16 amino acids. The germline V gene has CDR1 LGHNA and CDR2 YSLEER. V lost 4 bases, J lost 0 bases, and 6 bases stayed unmatched. CDR3 sequence reads: CASSRLADISYNEQFF. The CDR3 nucleotides read TGCGCCAGCAGCCGACTAGCCGACATCTCCTACAATGAGCAGTTCTTC.

This chain's CDR3 is CAWSVTPGQGNTEAFF. For the CDR3, the DNA is TGTGCCTGGAGTGTAACCCCTGGACAGGGGAACACTGAAGCTTTCTTT. V and J are TRBV30 and TRBJ1-1, with 8 bases lining up with TRBD1. This CDR3 has 16 residues. V gave up 0 bases and J gave up 1 base; unmatched junction bases: 7. CDR1 is GTSNPN, CDR2 SVGIG, per germline (reference sequence).

The J gene is TRBJ2-1, the V gene TRBV5-5; 7 bases align to TRBD1. J gave up 12 bases and V 1 base, and 13 bases lay outside the gene matches. The germline V gene has CDR1 SGHKS and CDR2 YYEKEE (reference sequence). The CDR3 has 15 residues. CDR3 loop: CASSLTGTDAGGQFF. In DNA, the CDR3 is TGTGCCAGCAGCTTGACCGGGACAGACGCTGGGGGGCAGTTCTTC.

This chain joins TRBV7-2 and TRBJ2-7, with TRBD2 matching 9 bases. In germline, CDR1 is SGHTA, CDR2 FQGNSA. The J segment lost 4 bases and the V segment lost 3 bases, leaving 10 bases of the junction unmatched. This CDR3 is built from 16 residues. DNA for the CDR3: TGTGCCAGCAGCTTCCCCGGGGCGGGGGGGGCTTACGAGCAGTACTTC. Translation: CASSFPGAGGAYEQYF.

The CDR3 reads CASSPRGDTQYF. As DNA, the CDR3 is TGCGCCAGCAGCCCCCGCGGGGATACGCAGTATTTT. The chain carries TRBV5-1 and TRBJ2-3; D may be TRBD2 (5 bases). The germline V and J ends were trimmed by 4 bases and 6 bases, with 9 bases remaining between them. Germline CDR1 and CDR2: SGHRS and YFSETQ. This CDR3 contains 12 residues.

This clone appeared a single time. This chain uses TRBV7-8 with TRBJ2-7; 9 nucleotides line up with TRBD1. Looked up from germline, CDR1 is SGHVS and CDR2 is FQNEAQ. J lost 7 bases, V lost 1 base, and 14 bases had no gene match. CDR3 length: 17 amino acids. The CDR3 is CASSLEHKAGQGYEQYF. The CDR3 DNA is TGTGCCAGCAGCTTAGAACATAAAGCGGGACAGGGCTATGAGCAGTACTTC.

This clone has a single count. The J gene is TRBJ2-3, the V gene TRBV5-5, with D perhaps TRBD2 (6 bases). The length of the CDR3 is 16 residues. V was cut by 2 bases and J by 0 bases, with 13 bases left in between. Per the germline V gene, CDR1 is SGHKS and CDR2 is YYEKEE (reference sequence). The CDR3 bases are TGTGCCAGCAGCTTCCCCAGGACTACTAGCACAGATACGCAGTATTTT. This gives the protein CASSFPRTTSTDTQYF. Based on the CDR3 plus reference TRBV5-5 and TRBJ2-3, the full variable domain is DAGVTQSPTHLIKTRGQQVTLRCSPISGHKSVSWYQQVLGQGPQFIFQYYEKEERGRGNFPDRFSARQFPNYSSELNVNALLLGDSALYLCASSFPRTTSTDTQYFGPGTRLTVL.

V usage is TRBV21-1 and J usage is TRBJ2-3; TRBD1, the table's D call, was not compared with the DNA. TRBV21-1 is given as a pseudogene. The CDR3 is 16 amino acids. The DNA for the CDR3 is TGTGCCAGCAGCAAAGGAGTGAGACACTTCACAGATACGCAGTATTTT. Translated, it gives CASSKGVRHFTDTQYF.

This clone was counted a single time. This sequence joins TRBV27 and TRBJ2-7, with a tentative D call TRBD1 (6 bases). CDR1 and CDR2 (germline): MNHEY, SMNVEV (reference sequence). Deletions cut 8 bases from V and 3 bases from J, with 11 bases between. The CDR3 consists of 12 residues. The CDR3 DNA follows: TGTGCCAGCGGCCGGGACAACTACGAGCAGTACTTC. It translates to CASGRDNYEQYF.

The DNA of the CDR3 is TGTGCCAGCAGCCCTGAACGGGGGAACGAGCAGTACTTC. Its protein product is CASSPERGNEQYF. This chain uses TRBV7-8 with TRBJ2-7; TRBD2 might be the D (6 bases). The CDR3 sequence is 13 residues long. CDR1 is SGHVS, CDR2 FQNEAQ, per germline. Trimming removed 5 bases at V and 5 bases at J, with 13 bases between.

This clone was seen a handful of times. The chain couples TRBV24-1 to TRBJ1-5, with D perhaps TRBD1 (5 bases). This CDR3 spans 13 amino acids. Trimming stripped 8 bases from V and 2 bases from J, with 9 bases between. CDR1 is KGHDR and CDR2 is SFDVKD in the germline V gene. The DNA for the CDR3 is TGTGCCACCACGGACATTGGCAATCAGCCCCAGCATTTT. Residues: CATTDIGNQPQHF.

The rearrangement joins TRBV6-2 or TRBV6-3 to TRBJ1-1, with D perhaps matching TRBD1 (5 bases). The germline V and J ends were trimmed by 5 bases and 8 bases, with 12 bases remaining between them. CDR3 length: 12 amino acids. Germline lookup yields CDR1 MNHEY and CDR2 SVGEGT. CDR3 bases: TGTGCCAGCAGTCACCCCGCAGGGGAAGCTTTCTTT. It encodes CASSHPAGEAFF.